These T cell receptor beta chains were read from a single sample in a study of Graves' ophthalmopathy and Graves' hyperthyroidism. TCRdb ran MiXCR on the multiplex PCR reads and lists one entry per CDR3 protein. The data show 350,000 or so distinct CDR3 sequences, 17% seen once. Input material: peripheral blood. Receptors originate from an adult man with Graves' ophthalmopathy. Both conserved end residues are part of each CDR3. A D gene is named only where the DNA matches it firmly. Clone size appears in some rows only: once, few, many, or a class for an expanded clone.

cdr3_aa: CSARGPTEQYF; cdr3_nt: TGCAGTGCAAGAGGTCCTACGGAGCAGTACTTC; j_call: TRBJ2-7; clone_size: many; d_call: -; v_call: TRBV20-1
cdr3_aa: CASSQVGVEGGGIQYF; cdr3_nt: TGTGCCAGCAGCCAAGTAGGGGTTGAAGGGGGGGGGATCCAGTACTTC; j_call: TRBJ2-5; clone_size: many; d_call: -; v_call: TRBV4-2
cdr3_aa: CASSLLVFTGELFF; cdr3_nt: TGTGCCAGCAGCTTACTGGTCTTCACCGGGGAGCTGTTTTTT; j_call: TRBJ2-2; clone_size: many; d_call: -; v_call: TRBV7-2
cdr3_aa: CAIRLITETQYF; cdr3_nt: TGTGCCATCAGACTAATTACTGAGACCCAGTACTTC; j_call: TRBJ2-5; clone_size: many; d_call: -; v_call: TRBV7-8
cdr3_aa: CASSQGEKLFF; cdr3_nt: TGTGCCAGCAGCCAGGGTGAAAAACTGTTTTTT; j_call: TRBJ1-4; clone_size: many; d_call: -; v_call: TRBV11-2
cdr3_aa: CASISLAENQPQHF; cdr3_nt: TGTGCCAGCATCTCATTGGCGGAAAATCAGCCCCAGCATTTT; j_call: TRBJ1-5; clone_size: many; d_call: -; v_call: TRBV7-3
cdr3_aa: CASSRLQGTDQPQHF; cdr3_nt: TGTGCCAGCTCCCGTCTACAGGGAACCGATCAGCCCCAGCATTTT; j_call: TRBJ1-5; clone_size: many; d_call: -; v_call: TRBV18
cdr3_aa: CASSARDSLGQETQYF; cdr3_nt: TGTGCCAGCAGCGCCCGGGACAGTCTGGGTCAAGAGACCCAGTACTTC; j_call: TRBJ2-5; clone_size: many; d_call: TRBD1; v_call: TRBV7-9
cdr3_aa: CASSFWPVSGGAQNIRYF; cdr3_nt: TGTGCCAGCAGTTTTTGGCCCGTTAGCGGGGGGGCCCAAAACATTCGGTACTTC; j_call: TRBJ2-4; clone_size: many; d_call: TRBD2; v_call: TRBV28
cdr3_aa: CASSFGKVGNQPQHF; cdr3_nt: TGTGCCAGCAGCTTCGGAAAGGTTGGCAATCAGCCCCAGCATTTT; j_call: TRBJ1-5; clone_size: many; d_call: -; v_call: TRBV7-2
cdr3_aa: CSAEAGTGGPEAFF; cdr3_nt: TGCAGTGCTGAAGCGGGGACAGGGGGCCCTGAAGCTTTCTTT; j_call: TRBJ1-1; clone_size: many; d_call: TRBD1; v_call: TRBV20-1
cdr3_aa: CASSMTGGTGQPQHF; cdr3_nt: TGTGCCAGTAGTATGACAGGGGGCACCGGTCAGCCCCAGCATTTT; j_call: TRBJ1-5; clone_size: many; d_call: TRBD1; v_call: TRBV19
cdr3_aa: CASSFLQGASYEQYF; cdr3_nt: TGTGCCAGCAGCTTCCTACAGGGGGCGAGCTACGAGCAGTACTTC; j_call: TRBJ2-7; clone_size: many; d_call: TRBD1; v_call: TRBV7-9
cdr3_aa: CASTASPGTPRYEQYF; cdr3_nt: TGTGCCAGCACCGCATCTCCCGGGACGCCACGCTACGAGCAGTACTTC; j_call: TRBJ2-7; clone_size: many; d_call: -; v_call: TRBV28
cdr3_aa: CASTGTGGREQYF; cdr3_nt: TGTGCCAGCACGGGGACAGGGGGCCGCGAGCAGTACTTC; j_call: TRBJ2-7; clone_size: -; d_call: TRBD1; v_call: TRBV6-1
cdr3_aa: CASSTGLAVETQYF; cdr3_nt: TGTGCCAGCAGCACGGGACTAGCCGTAGAGACCCAGTACTTC; j_call: TRBJ2-5; clone_size: many; d_call: TRBD2; v_call: TRBV7-2
cdr3_aa: CSAGEGSRETQYF; cdr3_nt: TGCAGTGCTGGGGAGGGATCGAGGGAGACCCAGTACTTC; j_call: TRBJ2-5; clone_size: many; d_call: TRBD2; v_call: TRBV20-1